This entry concerns a single T cell receptor beta chain. This clone was seen a few times. There is no known antigen for this receptor. Base qualities are not at hand, and no much larger clone is one base apart. Following the manufacturer's recommendations, the immunoSEQ kit was used to generate TCR beta libraries from genomic DNA. Library preparation used a first multiplex PCR with proprietary primers, then a second PCR adding unique barcodes, with bead cleanups after each round. Each sample batch included a kit-provided positive control reaction and a negative control reaction. The final libraries were assessed on an Agilent 4200 TapeStation D1000 ScreenTape, pooled by volume, and quantified by qPCR. An Illumina NextSeq500 fitted with a MidOutput 150-cycle cartridge performed the sequencing, running 156 Read1 cycles and 15 Index1 cycles with the kit's custom primers. The pooled library was loaded at 0.8 to 1 pM, with a roughly 21% PhiX control spiked in. Regarding the original processing steps: The vendor-processed data were analyzed in R, and a clonotype was defined as all T cells that share the same CDR3 nucleotide sequence. In the clone abundance analyses, frequencies in each sample were normalized to that sample's 10,000 most abundant clones. Public T cell clones, which averaged fewer than five per sample, were excluded before analysis. Dominant motifs were analyzed with ImmunoMap using the PAM10 matrix, a gap penalty of 30, and a homology threshold of 0.3, and motifs with a cumulative frequency of at least 0.01 were considered dominant. Entries here come from immuneACCESS through TCRdb and include only in-frame sequences with V and J called. Some clones fail to appear in such tables; in the studies checked, an unresolved V gene covers under half of the shortfall, and the cause of the remainder is unknown. V, J and clone size are those of that table, while D and trimming were read from the DNA. In all, the sample holds 24,000 or so clones, and roughly 53% of those were seen once. The ten largest account for roughly 21% of the sample.

The data were obtained in a study of radiation and T cells in renal cell carcinoma (dated by TCRdb to the early 2020s). Turning to the overall study: In total, 53 samples underwent TCR beta sequencing: some 25 tumors plus 27 peripheral blood samples. In the approximately 58 samples combined, roughly 4.4 million unique CDR3 nucleotide sequences were found, encoding approximately 2,800,000 unique CDR3 amino acid sequences. Broader findings and caveats from the paper: Because only small tumor regions of 0.8 to 1 g were available, the study did not capture intratumoral heterogeneity. TCR clonality was higher in irradiated tumors than in controls, as the top 100 clonotypes made up an average of approximately 50% of the repertoire in irradiated tumors compared with 43% in nephrectomy-only tumors. Because the trial had a single-armed design, the trial could not examine how radiation dose or scheduling affected the TCR repertoire. Compared with control tumors, irradiated tumors had a greater number of dominant CDR3 motifs, and those motifs took up a bigger portion of the repertoire.

From the cysteine through the phenylalanine, the CDR3 covers 15 amino acids. The retained sequence is limited to the CDR3, 45 bases, with the frame set at the first base. Looking up the germline V gene yields CDR1 SGHDN and CDR2 FVKESK. At the junction V is shortened by 4 bases and J by 3 bases, with 16 bases in between. This sample's time point label indicates: tumor resected at nephrectomy. This specimen's treatment or condition label, interpreted: treatment-naive control, cytoreductive nephrectomy. For controls, tumors were taken from treatment-naive renal cell carcinoma patients who had cytoreductive nephrectomy with no radiation beforehand. Renal cell carcinoma with clear cell pathology was present in all patients. The control tumors sequenced for TCR were resected between about 2010 and 2014 from about a dozen males and several females whose median age was around 61 years (range about 35 to 90). Tumors were dissociated mechanically, digested with collagenase/hyaluronidase at 37 degrees C, processed in gentleMACS C tubes, and stored in liquid nitrogen. Genomic DNA for TCR sequencing was prepared using the QIAamp DNA Blood Mini Kit (Qiagen). Only samples passing all quality control checks were included in the analyses.

The receptor's source is a human donor with renal cell carcinoma. Sequencing was performed on tumor tissue, taken from a patient whose treatment was nephrectomy without radiotherapy. This sequence uses TRBV14 and TRBJ2-7; the D gene is perhaps TRBD1, from 5 matching bases. The DNA reads as follows: TGTGCCAGCAGCCCCCCGTCTAGGGGTTACTACGAGCAGTACTTC. Its protein reads: CASSPPSRGYYEQYF.